This T cell receptor beta chain is from a study of human T cells and chemical hapten exposure. There are many counts of this clonotype. As for time point: patch test 2, 6 weeks after DPC sensitization. Treatment described: therapeutic diphenylcyclopropenone sensitization with weekly scalp DPC. TCRdb re-called the RACE reads through MiXCR, storing one row per CDR3 protein. The data contain more than 80,000 distinct CDR3 sequences, roughly 10% of them seen just once; the ten biggest clones take up roughly 5%. Sequenced here: whole blood, sampled in connection with sensitization to the hapten diphenylcyclopropenone (DPC). The source is a woman between 45 and 65 years old with alopecia areata. Some clones in this sample may be carry-over from other donors' samples.

The CDR3 region has the DNA TGTGCCAGCAGTTTCCGAACAGGGTTGCCCCTCCACTTT. Protein product: CASSFRTGLPLHF. The chain combines TRBV27 with TRBJ1-6; a weak D match, TRBD1 (6 bases). Trimming cost V 3 bases and J 13 bases, with 13 bases left between them. CDR3 size: 13 residues. Germline-derived CDR1 and CDR2 are MNHEY and SMNVEV (reference sequence).